This is a list of T cell receptor beta chains from one sample in a study of cytomegalovirus exposure and HLA in healthy donors. Assay used: immunoSEQ multiplex PCR; TCRdb lists only in-frame clones, some missing. The sample has 350,000 or so clones, 75% to 90% seen once; the top ten hold 0.75% to 0.85%. Sequenced: PBMCs. These receptors originate from a woman younger than 30 in good health and CMV-seronegative. Each CDR3 is given with its conserved first and last residue. Each record gives: V gene, J gene, CDR3 protein.

v_call: TRBV4-3
j_call: TRBJ1-2
cdr3_aa: CASSQDWTGFKDGYTF

v_call: TRBV29-1
j_call: TRBJ1-1
cdr3_aa: CSVLSGGAEAFF

v_call: TRBV2
j_call: TRBJ2-5
cdr3_aa: CASRLAGQETQYF

v_call: TRBV9
j_call: TRBJ2-7
cdr3_aa: CASSVGLASYEQYF

v_call: TRBV4-2
j_call: TRBJ2-7
cdr3_aa: CASSQTSFSSSYEQYF

v_call: TRBV5-6
j_call: TRBJ2-2
cdr3_aa: CASNPGLAENTGELFF

v_call: TRBV6-5
j_call: TRBJ2-7
cdr3_aa: CASSYRTGRTYEQYF

v_call: TRBV19
j_call: TRBJ2-4
cdr3_aa: CATDTGTPIQYF

v_call: TRBV11-2
j_call: TRBJ2-3
cdr3_aa: CASSRTLAGGPDTQYF

v_call: TRBV10-3
j_call: TRBJ2-7
cdr3_aa: CAISPSDSGYEQYF

v_call: TRBV2
j_call: TRBJ2-7
cdr3_aa: CASSSSNEQYF

v_call: TRBV28
j_call: TRBJ1-2
cdr3_aa: CASSFGTGVVSGYTF

v_call: TRBV18
j_call: TRBJ2-1
cdr3_aa: CASSPQGTYNEQFF

v_call: TRBV27
j_call: TRBJ1-5
cdr3_aa: CASIRGFSNQPQHF

v_call: TRBV30
j_call: TRBJ2-7
cdr3_aa: CAWSRTGYEQYF

v_call: TRBV5-6
j_call: TRBJ2-7
cdr3_aa: CASSFRSGSPYEQYF

v_call: TRBV21-1
j_call: TRBJ1-3
cdr3_aa: CASSKVWGTYSGNTIYF

v_call: TRBV21-1
j_call: TRBJ2-1
cdr3_aa: CASSKGGAYNEQFF

v_call: TRBV9
j_call: TRBJ2-7
cdr3_aa: CASSAPRAGGPSNEQYF

v_call: TRBV5-1
j_call: TRBJ1-2
cdr3_aa: CASSYPGQGFYGYTF

v_call: TRBV9
j_call: TRBJ1-3
cdr3_aa: CASSARDRVGGNTIYF

v_call: TRBV15
j_call: TRBJ2-7
cdr3_aa: CATSRDRGTGAYEQYF

v_call: TRBV6-6
j_call: TRBJ1-2
cdr3_aa: CASSNRAGYGYTF

v_call: TRBV5-8
j_call: TRBJ2-3
cdr3_aa: CASSLQGHPTDTQYF

v_call: TRBV4-3
j_call: TRBJ2-1
cdr3_aa: CASSQDASGSGIQFF

v_call: TRBV2
j_call: TRBJ1-5
cdr3_aa: CASSDQGIGLVDQPQHF

v_call: TRBV5-1
j_call: TRBJ2-2
cdr3_aa: CASSLAEARGIGELFF

v_call: TRBV25-1
j_call: TRBJ1-4
cdr3_aa: CASTGGVKLFF

v_call: TRBV5-8
j_call: TRBJ2-7
cdr3_aa: CASSWRPGNEQYF

v_call: TRBV19
j_call: TRBJ1-2
cdr3_aa: CASSIGTGSVGGYTF

v_call: TRBV6-1
j_call: TRBJ2-7
cdr3_aa: CANRAAGDGEQYF

v_call: TRBV4-3
j_call: TRBJ2-1
cdr3_aa: CASSQGIAGEYIGNEQFF

v_call: TRBV7-2
j_call: TRBJ2-1
cdr3_aa: CASSSRREGWYEQFF

v_call: TRBV29-1
j_call: TRBJ1-1
cdr3_aa: CSVENPVDRGRTEAFF

v_call: TRBV19
j_call: TRBJ1-2
cdr3_aa: CASSMSVQGSIF

v_call: TRBV29-1
j_call: TRBJ1-5
cdr3_aa: CSVIWEGGGSNQPQHF

v_call: TRBV25-1
j_call: TRBJ1-1
cdr3_aa: CASSEYTQGWDTEAFF

v_call: TRBV19
j_call: TRBJ2-3
cdr3_aa: CASSIGAGEADTQYF

v_call: TRBV29-1
j_call: TRBJ1-2
cdr3_aa: CSVEDRGAGGYTF

v_call: TRBV29-1
j_call: TRBJ1-2
cdr3_aa: CSVTGGDYGYTF

v_call: TRBV4-2
j_call: TRBJ2-2
cdr3_aa: CASSMELTGELFF

v_call: TRBV7-3
j_call: TRBJ2-3
cdr3_aa: CASSTGTSGPDTQYF

v_call: TRBV4-1
j_call: TRBJ2-1
cdr3_aa: CASSHDSSLPYNEQFF

v_call: TRBV30
j_call: TRBJ2-3
cdr3_aa: CAWSPHLAGGPRGDTQYF

v_call: TRBV2
j_call: TRBJ1-3
cdr3_aa: CASSERGGFSGNTIYF

v_call: TRBV6-5
j_call: TRBJ2-1
cdr3_aa: CASSPRSSMNEQFF

v_call: TRBV28
j_call: TRBJ1-4
cdr3_aa: CASSLPGQRTGF

v_call: TRBV9
j_call: TRBJ2-4
cdr3_aa: CASSASTSSGESGAKNIQYF

v_call: TRBV6-1
j_call: TRBJ1-5
cdr3_aa: CASSSSQSDQPQHF

v_call: TRBV27
j_call: TRBJ2-7
cdr3_aa: CASTGQDRLGHEQYF

v_call: TRBV5-1
j_call: TRBJ2-1
cdr3_aa: CASSQPGQGYNEQFF